This is a list of T cell receptor beta chains from one sample in a study of response to subunit inactivated influenza vaccine. From the RT-PCR reads, TCRdb called clonotypes with MiXCR, one entry per CDR3 protein. Among about 700,000 distinct CDR3 sequences listed, 11% to 15% were seen once. The specimen comprised PBMCs from blood, sampled around 15 days before vaccination. These TCRs come from a man in his forties or fifties who received an inactivated influenza vaccine. Both conserved end residues are trimmed from each CDR3.

v_call cdr3_length cdr3_aa
TRBV11-3 12 ARGCRNLWGPQH
TRBV2 12 ASSPGQGLAEAF
TRBV7-8 13 ASSRTGNSNQPQH
TRBV3-1 13 ASSQDTAGVYGYT
TRBV12-3/TRBV12-4 14 ASSLEAGYSNQPQH
TRBV2 13 ASRRRKTSYNEQF
TRBV20-1 11 SARRTANQPQH
TRBV10-2 10 ASIGLGREQF
TRBV15 14 ATSRGTGGSYNEQF
TRBV4-1 14 ASSQQPGGTNEKLF
TRBV28 14 ASPPPISGSTDTQY
TRBV20-1 10 SARAPHNEQF
TRBV12-3/TRBV12-4 12 ASSLTGRDGELF
TRBV7-2 13 ASSFSPYSYNEQF
TRBV28 12 ATGQGSVPYEQY
TRBV20-1 9 AAGSSYEQY
TRBV6-5 13 ASSYSIAGPGGYT
TRBV6-5 14 ASSYSTGTQNSPLH
TRBV19 14 ASSTGLAGASDTQY
TRBV19 7 ASSNEQF
TRBV3-1 12 ASSQAGVNSPLH
TRBV20-1 11 SATTGTLYEQY
TRBV19 13 ASSPRVTVDQPQH
TRBV29-1 14 SVVKTGAPSTDTQY
TRBV29-1 10 SVFGQPGEQY
TRBV20-1 13 SASLEGSINGIQY
TRBV7-9 12 ASINAGTVYGYT
TRBV20-1 13 SARSRDRDSYEQY
TRBV6-2/TRBV6-3 13 ASSYSAGGSHEQY
TRBV30 11 AWSGGVGQPQH
TRBV3-1 11 ASSQVDGNTQY
TRBV3-1 15 ASSQESGGAWTGELF
TRBV6-1 12 ASSLGGIGTEAF
TRBV29-1 13 SVVDNNKPPYEQY
TRBV29-1 14 SVEDPGTLYQETQY
TRBV15 13 ATSRGSGSYNEQF
TRBV5-1 11 ASSQDGGTFQY
TRBV6-2/TRBV6-3 13 ASSFTRTRDNEQF
TRBV27 14 ASSLNPSGPYNEQF
TRBV6-1 11 ASITPGDYSYT
TRBV7-9 10 ASSSAGEKLF
TRBV20-1 11 SARQSLNTEAF
TRBV3-1 12 ASSPWTGNTEAF
TRBV7-2 12 ASSLAGWQETQY